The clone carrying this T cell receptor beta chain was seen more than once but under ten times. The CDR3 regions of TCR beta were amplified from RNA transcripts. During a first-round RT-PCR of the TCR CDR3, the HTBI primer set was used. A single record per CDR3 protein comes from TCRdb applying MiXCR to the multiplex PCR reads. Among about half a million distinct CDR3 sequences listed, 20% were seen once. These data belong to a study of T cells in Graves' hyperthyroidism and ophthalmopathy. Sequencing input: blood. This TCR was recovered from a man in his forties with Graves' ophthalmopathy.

This CDR3 reads CSASRRMNTEAFF. In DNA, the CDR3 is TGCAGTGCTAGTAGGAGAATGAACACTGAAGCTTTCTTT. The J gene is TRBJ1-1, the V gene TRBV20-1, with D uncertain. V was clipped by 3 bases and J by 0 bases, with 8 bases between them. CDR1 and CDR2 (germline): DFQATT, SNEGSKA (reference sequence). This CDR3 has 13 residues.